These T cell receptor beta chains were read from a single sample in a study of T cell repertoires in cytomegalovirus infection. Via MiXCR, TCRdb re-called the reads, giving one row per CDR3 protein. The data hold 300,000 to 450,000 distinct CDR3 sequences, with about a sixth observed a single time. Specimen: PBMCs. The receptors derive from a human donor in good health (CMV status not recorded). Some clones in this sample may be carry-over from other donors' samples. The CDR3 runs from the conserved cysteine through the conserved F or W. The D gene is left open where the match is weak. Not all rows give a size; the values are once, few, many and, for expanded clones, a class.

d_gene: -
j_gene: TRBJ2-2
abundance: few
v_gene: TRBV11-2
CDR3aa: CASSLATGELFF
CDR3nt: TGTGCCAGCAGCCTCGCGACCGGGGAGCTGTTTTTT

d_gene: -
j_gene: TRBJ1-4
abundance: many
v_gene: TRBV6-5
CDR3aa: CASSRGTTNEKLFF
CDR3nt: TGTGCCAGCAGTAGGGGGACAACTAATGAAAAACTGTTTTTT

d_gene: TRBD1
j_gene: TRBJ1-2
abundance: many
v_gene: TRBV28
CDR3aa: CASLAGGTTNYGYTF
CDR3nt: TGTGCCAGCCTAGCAGGGGGGACGACTAACTATGGCTACACCTTC

d_gene: -
j_gene: TRBJ1-2
abundance: -
v_gene: TRBV5-1
CDR3aa: CASSLEGQPYGYTF
CDR3nt: TGCGCCAGCAGCTTGGAAGGACAACCCTATGGCTACACCTTC

d_gene: -
j_gene: TRBJ2-1
abundance: few
v_gene: TRBV9
CDR3aa: CASQARPSSYNEQFF
CDR3nt: TGTGCCAGCCAAGCCCGGCCGAGCTCCTACAATGAGCAGTTCTTC

d_gene: TRBD1
j_gene: TRBJ2-5
abundance: few
v_gene: TRBV27
CDR3aa: CASRKAGQGETQYF
CDR3nt: TGTGCCAGCAGGAAAGCGGGACAGGGGGAGACCCAGTACTTC

d_gene: TRBD1
j_gene: TRBJ2-5
abundance: -
v_gene: TRBV12-5
CDR3aa: CASGRTGGWETQYF
CDR3nt: TGTGCTAGTGGTCGGACAGGGGGCTGGGAGACCCAGTACTTC

d_gene: -
j_gene: TRBJ1-1
abundance: few
v_gene: TRBV2
CDR3aa: CASSEIRTVNTEAFF
CDR3nt: TGTGCCAGCAGCGAGATTCGCACAGTGAACACTGAAGCTTTCTTT

d_gene: -
j_gene: TRBJ2-1
abundance: few
v_gene: TRBV5-6
CDR3aa: CASSFWGNNEQFF
CDR3nt: TGTGCCAGCAGCTTCTGGGGAAACAATGAGCAGTTCTTC

d_gene: -
j_gene: TRBJ1-4
abundance: -
v_gene: TRBV18
CDR3aa: CASSPPYSTNEKLFF
CDR3nt: TGTGCCAGCTCACCACCATACAGTACTAATGAAAAACTGTTTTTT

d_gene: -
j_gene: TRBJ1-1
abundance: few
v_gene: TRBV27
CDR3aa: CASQRGGKTEAFF
CDR3nt: TGTGCCAGCCAGCGTGGAGGGAAAACTGAAGCTTTCTTT

d_gene: TRBD2
j_gene: TRBJ2-1
abundance: few
v_gene: TRBV6-1
CDR3aa: CASRELAGGNNEQFF
CDR3nt: TGTGCCAGCAGGGAGCTAGCGGGGGGCAACAATGAGCAGTTCTTC

d_gene: -
j_gene: TRBJ1-2
abundance: -
v_gene: TRBV12-3/TRBV12-4
CDR3aa: CASSLTGNDGYTF
CDR3nt: TGTGCCAGCAGTTTGACAGGAAATGATGGCTACACCTTC

d_gene: -
j_gene: TRBJ1-1
abundance: few
v_gene: TRBV5-4
CDR3aa: CASSLDTAEAFF
CDR3nt: TGTGCCAGCAGCTTGGATACAGCTGAAGCTTTCTTT

d_gene: -
j_gene: TRBJ2-3
abundance: -
v_gene: TRBV20-1
CDR3aa: CSAPFRPDTQYF
CDR3nt: TGCAGTGCTCCGTTTCGGCCAGATACGCAGTATTTT

d_gene: TRBD1
j_gene: TRBJ2-1
abundance: few
v_gene: TRBV7-9
CDR3aa: CAARQGALEQFF
CDR3nt: TGTGCCGCCAGACAGGGGGCCCTTGAGCAGTTCTTC

d_gene: TRBD1
j_gene: TRBJ1-1
abundance: many
v_gene: TRBV7-2
CDR3aa: CASSLDRGSTEAFF
CDR3nt: TGTGCCAGCAGCTTGGACAGGGGGAGCACTGAAGCTTTCTTT

d_gene: TRBD2
j_gene: TRBJ2-1
abundance: many
v_gene: TRBV5-4
CDR3aa: CASSWIAGYNEQFF
CDR3nt: TGTGCCAGCAGTTGGATAGCGGGGTACAATGAGCAGTTCTTC